Below, one TCR beta chain is given with its context. An end of the junction does not agree with germline; a read error may underlie this. This entry is derived from a study of shared clonotypes between healthy human individuals. The study drew all its donors from Caucasian adults living in Nashville, Tennessee. Profiled with immunoSEQ multiplex PCR; TCRdb holds only in-frame clones, not every one. The sample records about 490,000 clones, 65% to 80% being singletons. This CDR3 comprises 15 residues. CDR1 MNHNS and CDR2 SASEGT come from the germline V gene. This TCR was recovered from a woman aged 35 to 49 in good health. Some clones in this sample may be carry-over from other donors' samples. The chain joins TRBV6-1 to TRBJ1-4; possible D gene TRBD1, 6 bases. The source material was PBMCs. The CDR3 loop is CASREGGGGWEKLFF. The CDR3 DNA reads TGTGCCAGCAGGGAAGGAGGGGGAGGTTGGGAAAAACTGTTTTTT.